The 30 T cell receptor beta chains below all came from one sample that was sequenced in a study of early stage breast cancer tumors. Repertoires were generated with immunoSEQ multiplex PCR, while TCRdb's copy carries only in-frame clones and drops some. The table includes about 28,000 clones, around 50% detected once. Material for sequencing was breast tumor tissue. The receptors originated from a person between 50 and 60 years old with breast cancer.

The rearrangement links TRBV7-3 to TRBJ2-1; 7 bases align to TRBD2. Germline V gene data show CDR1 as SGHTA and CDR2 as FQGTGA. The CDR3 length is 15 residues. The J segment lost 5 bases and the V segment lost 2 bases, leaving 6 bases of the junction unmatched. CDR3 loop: CASSLFPSGDNEQFF. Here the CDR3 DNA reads TGTGCCAGCAGCTTATTCCCTAGCGGCGACAATGAGCAGTTCTTC. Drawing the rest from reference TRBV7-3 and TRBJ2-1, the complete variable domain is GAGVSQTPSNKVTEKGKYVELRCDPISGHTALYWYRQSLGQGPEFLIYFQGTGAADDSGLPNDRFFAVRPEGSVSTLKIQRTERGDSAVYLCASSLFPSGDNEQFFGPGTRLTVL.

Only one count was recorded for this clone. This CDR3 is CASSLRVDTQYF. The CDR3 DNA reads TGTGCCAGCAGCTTAAGGGTGGATACGCAGTATTTT. V and J are TRBV5-4 and TRBJ2-3, with unresolved D. Trimming stripped 2 bases from V and 6 bases from J, with 7 bases between. The germline V gene encodes CDR1 SGHNT and CDR2 YYREEE (reference sequence). There are 12 residues in the CDR3. Full variable domain (remainder filled in from reference TRBV5-4 and TRBJ2-3): ETGVTQSPTHLIKTRGQQVTLRCSSQSGHNTVSWYQQALGQGPQFIFQYYREEENGRGNFPPRFSGLQFPNYSSELNVNALELDDSALYLCASSLRVDTQYFGPGTRLTVL.

The CDR3 region has the DNA TGTGCCAGCGTAGACAGGGCCTATGGCTACACCTTC. This gives the protein CASVDRAYGYTF. The V call is TRBV6-5, the J call TRBJ1-2; TRBD1 agrees at 7 bases. This CDR3 has 12 amino acids. The J segment lost 4 bases and the V segment lost 8 bases, leaving 4 bases of the junction unmatched. Germline V gene lookup returns CDR1 MNHEY and CDR2 SVGAGI.

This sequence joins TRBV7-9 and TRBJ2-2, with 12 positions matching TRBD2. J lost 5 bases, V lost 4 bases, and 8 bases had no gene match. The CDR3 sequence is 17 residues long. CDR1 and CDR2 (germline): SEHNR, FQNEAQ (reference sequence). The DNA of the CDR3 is TGTGCCAGCAGCTCGGATCTAGCGGGAGGGCAAACCGGGGAGCTGTTTTTT. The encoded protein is CASSSDLAGGQTGELFF. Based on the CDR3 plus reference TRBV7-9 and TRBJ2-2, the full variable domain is DTGVSQNPRHKITKRGQNVTFRCDPISEHNRLYWYRQTLGQGPEFLTYFQNEAQLEKSRLLSDRFSAERPKGSFSTLEIQRTEQGDSAMYLCASSSDLAGGQTGELFFGEGSRLTVL.

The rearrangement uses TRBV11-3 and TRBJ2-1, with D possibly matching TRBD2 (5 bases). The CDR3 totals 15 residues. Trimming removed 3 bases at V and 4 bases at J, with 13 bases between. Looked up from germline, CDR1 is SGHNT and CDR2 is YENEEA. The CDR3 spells CASSFLAVPYNEQFF. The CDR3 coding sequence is TGTGCCAGCAGCTTCCTAGCAGTCCCTTACAATGAGCAGTTCTTC.

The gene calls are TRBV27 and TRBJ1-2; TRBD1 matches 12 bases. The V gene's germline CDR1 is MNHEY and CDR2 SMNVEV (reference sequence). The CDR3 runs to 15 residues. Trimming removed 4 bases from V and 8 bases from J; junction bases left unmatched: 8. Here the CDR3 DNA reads TGTGCCAGCAGTTACCGGGACAGGGGGCGTCGAGGCTACACCTTC. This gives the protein CASSYRDRGRRGYTF.

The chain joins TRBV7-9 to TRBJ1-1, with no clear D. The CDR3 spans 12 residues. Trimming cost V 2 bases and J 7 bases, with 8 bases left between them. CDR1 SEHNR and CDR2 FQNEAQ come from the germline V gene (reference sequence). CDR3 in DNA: TGTGCCAGCAGCTTATATTACGGTGAAGCTTTCTTT. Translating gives CASSLYYGEAFF.

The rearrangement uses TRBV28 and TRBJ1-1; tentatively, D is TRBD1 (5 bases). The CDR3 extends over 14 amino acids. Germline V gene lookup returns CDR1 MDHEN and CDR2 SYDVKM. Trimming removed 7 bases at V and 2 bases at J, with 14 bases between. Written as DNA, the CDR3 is TGTGCCAGCAATTCGGTGGGGGGTAACACTGAAGCTTTCTTT. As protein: CASNSVGGNTEAFF.

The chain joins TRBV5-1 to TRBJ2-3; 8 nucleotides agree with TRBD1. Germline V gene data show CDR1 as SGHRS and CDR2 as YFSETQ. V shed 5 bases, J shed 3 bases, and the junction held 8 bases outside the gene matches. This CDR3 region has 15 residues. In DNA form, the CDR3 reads TGCGCCAGCAGTTTCGGACAGGGCGGAACAGATACGCAGTATTTT. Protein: CASSFGQGGTDTQYF.

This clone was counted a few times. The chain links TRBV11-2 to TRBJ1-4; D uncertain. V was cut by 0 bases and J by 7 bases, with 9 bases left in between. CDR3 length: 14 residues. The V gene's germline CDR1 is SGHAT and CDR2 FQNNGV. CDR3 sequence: CASSLDLAGEKLFF. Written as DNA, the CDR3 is TGTGCCAGCAGCTTAGATCTGGCCGGTGAAAAACTGTTTTTT. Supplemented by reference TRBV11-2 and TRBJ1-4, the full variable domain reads EAGVAQSPRYKIIEKRQSVAFWCNPISGHATLYWYQQILGQGPKLLIQFQNNGVVDDSQLPKDRFSAERLKGVDSTLKIQPAKLEDSAVYLCASSLDLAGEKLFFGSGTQLSVL.

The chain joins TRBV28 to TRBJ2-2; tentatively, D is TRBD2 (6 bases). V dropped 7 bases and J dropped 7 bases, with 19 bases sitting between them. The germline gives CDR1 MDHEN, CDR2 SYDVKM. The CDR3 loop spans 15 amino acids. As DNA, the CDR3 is TGTGCCAGCACCAAACGGGGGTTTATCGGCGGGGAGCTGTTTTTT. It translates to CASTKRGFIGGELFF. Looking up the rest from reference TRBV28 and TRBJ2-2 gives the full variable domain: DVKVTQSSRYLVKRTGEKVFLECVQDMDHENMFWYRQDPGLGLRLIYFSYDVKMKEKGDIPEGYSVSREKKERFSLILESASTNQTSMYLCASTKRGFIGGELFFGEGSRLTVL.

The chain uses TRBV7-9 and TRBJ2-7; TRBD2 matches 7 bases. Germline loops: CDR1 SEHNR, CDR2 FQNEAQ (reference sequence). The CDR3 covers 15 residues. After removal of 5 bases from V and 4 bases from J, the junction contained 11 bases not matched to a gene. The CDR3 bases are TGTGCCAGCAGCCCGTCGGGGGGAATCATATACGAGCAGTACTTC. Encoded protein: CASSPSGGIIYEQYF.

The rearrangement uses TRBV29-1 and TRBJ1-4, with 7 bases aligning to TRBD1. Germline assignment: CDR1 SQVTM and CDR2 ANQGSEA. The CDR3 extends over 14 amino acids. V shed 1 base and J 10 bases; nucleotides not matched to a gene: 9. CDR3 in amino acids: CSVEAEGAWGKLFF. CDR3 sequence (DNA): TGCAGCGTTGAAGCCGAGGGGGCATGGGGAAAACTGTTTTTT.

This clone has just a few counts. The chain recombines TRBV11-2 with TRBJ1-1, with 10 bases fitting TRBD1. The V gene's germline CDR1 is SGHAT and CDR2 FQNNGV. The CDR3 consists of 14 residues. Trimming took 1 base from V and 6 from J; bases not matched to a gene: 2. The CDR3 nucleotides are TGTGCCAGCAGCTTAGTAGACAGGGGGCCTGAAGCTTTCTTT. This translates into CASSLVDRGPEAFF.

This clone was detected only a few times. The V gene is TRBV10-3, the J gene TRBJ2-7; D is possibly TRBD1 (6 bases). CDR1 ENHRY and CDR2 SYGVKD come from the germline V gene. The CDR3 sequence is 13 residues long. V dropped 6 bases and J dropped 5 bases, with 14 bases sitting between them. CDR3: CAISPQGIHEQYF. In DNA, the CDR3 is TGTGCCATCAGCCCCCAGGGGATCCACGAGCAGTACTTC.

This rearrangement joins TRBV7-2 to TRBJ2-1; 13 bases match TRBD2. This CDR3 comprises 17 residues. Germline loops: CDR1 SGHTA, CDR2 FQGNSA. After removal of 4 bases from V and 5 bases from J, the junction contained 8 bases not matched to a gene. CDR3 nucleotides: TGTGCCAGCAGCTCATTCTTGGGACTAGCGGGGCACAATGAGCAGTTCTTC. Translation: CASSSFLGLAGHNEQFF. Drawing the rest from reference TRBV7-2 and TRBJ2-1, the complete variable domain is GAGVSQSPSNKVTEKGKDVELRCDPISGHTALYWYRQSLGQGLEFLIYFQGNSAPDKSGLPSDRFSAERTGGSVSTLTIQRTQQEDSAVYLCASSSFLGLAGHNEQFFGPGTRLTVL.

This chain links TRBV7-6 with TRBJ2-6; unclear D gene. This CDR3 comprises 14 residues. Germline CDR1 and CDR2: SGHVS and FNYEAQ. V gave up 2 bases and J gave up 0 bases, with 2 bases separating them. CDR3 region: CASSLSSGANVLTF. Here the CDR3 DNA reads TGTGCCAGCAGCTTAAGCTCTGGGGCCAACGTCCTGACTTTC.

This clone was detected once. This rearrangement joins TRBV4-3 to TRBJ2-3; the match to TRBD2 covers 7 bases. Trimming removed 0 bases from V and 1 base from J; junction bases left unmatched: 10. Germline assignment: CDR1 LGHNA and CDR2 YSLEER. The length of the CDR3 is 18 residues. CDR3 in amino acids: CASSQDWATSRGTDTQYF. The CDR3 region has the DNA TGCGCCAGCAGCCAAGATTGGGCGACTAGCCGGGGCACAGATACGCAGTATTTT.

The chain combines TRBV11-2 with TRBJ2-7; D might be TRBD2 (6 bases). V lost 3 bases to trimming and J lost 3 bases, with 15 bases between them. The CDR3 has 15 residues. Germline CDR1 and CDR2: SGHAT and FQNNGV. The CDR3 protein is CASSFSRDSYYEQYF. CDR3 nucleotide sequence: TGTGCCAGCAGCTTCAGCCGGGACTCGTACTACGAGCAGTACTTC.

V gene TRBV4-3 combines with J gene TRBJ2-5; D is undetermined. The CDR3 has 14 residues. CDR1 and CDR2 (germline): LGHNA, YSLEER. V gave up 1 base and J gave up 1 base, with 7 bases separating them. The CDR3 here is CASSQGGIQETQYF. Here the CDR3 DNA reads TGCGCCAGCAGCCAAGGGGGAATCCAAGAGACCCAGTACTTC.

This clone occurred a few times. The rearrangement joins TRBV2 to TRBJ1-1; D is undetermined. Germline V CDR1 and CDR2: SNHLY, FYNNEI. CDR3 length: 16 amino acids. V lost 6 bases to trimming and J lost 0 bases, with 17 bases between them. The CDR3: CASSLPEGAMNTEAFF. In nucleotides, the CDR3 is TGTGCCAGCAGCCTCCCCGAGGGAGCTATGAACACTGAAGCTTTCTTT.

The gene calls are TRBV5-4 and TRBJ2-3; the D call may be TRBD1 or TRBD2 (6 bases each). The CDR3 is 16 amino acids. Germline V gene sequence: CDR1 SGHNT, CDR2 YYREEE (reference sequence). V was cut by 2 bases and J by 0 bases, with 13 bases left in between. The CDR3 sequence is CASSFKGGNSTDTQYF. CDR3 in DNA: TGTGCCAGCAGCTTTAAAGGGGGGAATAGCACAGATACGCAGTATTTT.

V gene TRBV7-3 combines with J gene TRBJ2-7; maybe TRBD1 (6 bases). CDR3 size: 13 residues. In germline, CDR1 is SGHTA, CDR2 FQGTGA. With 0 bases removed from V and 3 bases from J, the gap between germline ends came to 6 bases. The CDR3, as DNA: TGTGCCAGCAGCTTAACAGGGGGCTACGAGCAGTACTTC. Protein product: CASSLTGGYEQYF.

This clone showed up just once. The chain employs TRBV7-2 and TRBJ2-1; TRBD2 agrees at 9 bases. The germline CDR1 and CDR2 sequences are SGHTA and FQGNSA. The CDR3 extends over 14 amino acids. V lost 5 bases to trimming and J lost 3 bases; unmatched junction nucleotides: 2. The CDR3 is CASSLLAGYNEQFF. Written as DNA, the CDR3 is TGTGCCAGCAGCCTACTAGCGGGCTACAATGAGCAGTTCTTC.

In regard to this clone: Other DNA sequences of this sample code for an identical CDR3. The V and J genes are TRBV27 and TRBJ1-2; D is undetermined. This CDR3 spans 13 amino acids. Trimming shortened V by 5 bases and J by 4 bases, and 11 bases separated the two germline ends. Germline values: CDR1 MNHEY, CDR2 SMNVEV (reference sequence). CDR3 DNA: TGTGCCAGCAGTCTCGGGTCGGGCTATGGCTACACCTTC. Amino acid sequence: CASSLGSGYGYTF.

CDR3 DNA: TGTGCCAGCTCAGCTCGGATAAGCTCCTACAATGAGCAGTTCTTC. This encodes CASSARISSYNEQFF. The genes are TRBV18 and TRBJ2-1; D is undetermined. Germline-derived CDR1 and CDR2 are KGHSH and LQKENI. CDR3 length: 15 residues. Trimming removed 5 bases at V and 0 bases at J, with 11 bases between.

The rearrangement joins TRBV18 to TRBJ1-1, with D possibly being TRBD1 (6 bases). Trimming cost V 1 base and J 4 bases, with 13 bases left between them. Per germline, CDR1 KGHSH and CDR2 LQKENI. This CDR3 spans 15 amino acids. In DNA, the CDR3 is TGTGCCAGCTCACCACTAGGGGACAAAAGCACTGAAGCTTTCTTT. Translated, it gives CASSPLGDKSTEAFF.

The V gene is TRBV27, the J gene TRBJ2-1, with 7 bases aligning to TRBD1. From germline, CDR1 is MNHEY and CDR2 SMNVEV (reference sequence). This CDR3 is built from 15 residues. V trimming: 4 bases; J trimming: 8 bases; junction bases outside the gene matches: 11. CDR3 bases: TGTGCCAGCAGTTCTACCCGGACAGGCCTCTATGAGCAGTTCTTC. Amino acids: CASSSTRTGLYEQFF.

The CDR3 region is CASTVVGPWDMNTEAFF. The CDR3 nucleotides read TGTGCCAGTACCGTCGTTGGGCCTTGGGACATGAACACTGAAGCTTTCTTT. The chain combines TRBV19 with TRBJ1-1; possibly TRBD1 for D (6 bases). The CDR3 is 17 amino acids. The germline CDR1 and CDR2 sequences are LNHDA and SQIVND (reference sequence). V was shortened by 7 bases and J by 0 bases, with 21 bases between the two germline ends.

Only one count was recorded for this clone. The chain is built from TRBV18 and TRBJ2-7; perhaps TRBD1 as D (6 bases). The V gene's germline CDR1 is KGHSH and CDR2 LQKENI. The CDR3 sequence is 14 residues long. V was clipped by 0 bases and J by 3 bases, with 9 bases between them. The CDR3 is CASSPPGRGYEQYF. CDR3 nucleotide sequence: TGTGCCAGCTCACCACCCGGCAGGGGCTACGAGCAGTACTTC.